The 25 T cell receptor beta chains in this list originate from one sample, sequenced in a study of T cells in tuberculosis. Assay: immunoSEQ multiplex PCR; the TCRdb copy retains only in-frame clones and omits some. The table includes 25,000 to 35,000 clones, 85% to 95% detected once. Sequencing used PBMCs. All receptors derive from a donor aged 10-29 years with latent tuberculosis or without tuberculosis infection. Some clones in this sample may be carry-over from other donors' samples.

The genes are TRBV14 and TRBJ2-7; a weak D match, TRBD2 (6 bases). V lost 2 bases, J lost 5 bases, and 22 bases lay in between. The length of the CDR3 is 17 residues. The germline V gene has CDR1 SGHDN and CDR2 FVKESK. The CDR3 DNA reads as TGTGCCAGCAGCCAAAGGGCGGCTAGCGTACGGAGCCACGAGCAGTACTTC. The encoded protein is CASSQRAASVRSHEQYF.

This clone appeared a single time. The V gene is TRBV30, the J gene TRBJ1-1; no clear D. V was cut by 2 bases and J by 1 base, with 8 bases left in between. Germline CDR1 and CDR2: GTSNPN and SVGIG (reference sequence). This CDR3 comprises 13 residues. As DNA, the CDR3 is TGTGCCTGGAGTAAACAGTCGAACACTGAAGCTTTCTTT. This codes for CAWSKQSNTEAFF.

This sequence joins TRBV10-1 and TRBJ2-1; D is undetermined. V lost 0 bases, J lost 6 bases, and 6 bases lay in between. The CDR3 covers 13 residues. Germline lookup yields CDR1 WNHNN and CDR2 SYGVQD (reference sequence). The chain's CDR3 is CASSESLRNEQFF. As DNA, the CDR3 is TGCGCCAGCAGTGAGTCCCTCCGCAATGAGCAGTTCTTC.

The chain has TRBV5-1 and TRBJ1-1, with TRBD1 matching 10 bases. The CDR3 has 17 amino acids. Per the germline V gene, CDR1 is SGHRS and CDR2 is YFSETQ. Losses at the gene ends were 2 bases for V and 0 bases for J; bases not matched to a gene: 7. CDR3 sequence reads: CASSLYPGTGVNTEAFF. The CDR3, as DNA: TGCGCCAGCAGCTTATACCCCGGGACAGGGGTGAACACTGAAGCTTTCTTT.

CDR3 bases: TGTGCCAGCATGGGCAGTAACTATGGCTACACCTTC. Encoded protein: CASMGSNYGYTF. J is TRBJ1-2 and V is TRBV28; no definite D call. CDR1 MDHEN and CDR2 SYDVKM come from the germline V gene. Trimming stripped 7 bases from V and 1 base from J, with 7 bases between. This CDR3 region has 12 residues.

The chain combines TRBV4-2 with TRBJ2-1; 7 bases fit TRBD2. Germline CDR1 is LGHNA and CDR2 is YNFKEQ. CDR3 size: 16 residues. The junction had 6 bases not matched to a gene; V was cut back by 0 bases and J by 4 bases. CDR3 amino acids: CASSQDPGGYYNEQFF. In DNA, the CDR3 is TGTGCCAGCAGCCAAGATCCGGGAGGATATTACAATGAGCAGTTCTTC.

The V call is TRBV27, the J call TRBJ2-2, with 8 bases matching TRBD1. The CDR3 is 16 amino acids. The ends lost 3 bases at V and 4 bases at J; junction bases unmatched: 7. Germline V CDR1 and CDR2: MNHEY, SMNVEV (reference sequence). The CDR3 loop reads CASSFQTGGSTGELFF. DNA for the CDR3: TGTGCCAGCAGTTTCCAAACAGGGGGTAGCACCGGGGAGCTGTTTTTT.

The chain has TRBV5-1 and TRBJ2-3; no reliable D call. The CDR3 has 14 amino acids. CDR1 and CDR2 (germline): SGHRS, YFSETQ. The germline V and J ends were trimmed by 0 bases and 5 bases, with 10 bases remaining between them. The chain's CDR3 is CASSLVGEVDTQYF. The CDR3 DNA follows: TGCGCCAGCAGCTTGGTAGGAGAAGTAGATACGCAGTATTTT.

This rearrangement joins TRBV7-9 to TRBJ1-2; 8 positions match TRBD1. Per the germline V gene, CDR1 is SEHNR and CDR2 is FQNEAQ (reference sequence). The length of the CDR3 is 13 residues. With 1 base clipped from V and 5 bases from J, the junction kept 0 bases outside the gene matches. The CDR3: CASSLDRGYGYTF. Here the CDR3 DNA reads TGTGCCAGCAGCTTAGACAGGGGGTATGGCTACACCTTC.

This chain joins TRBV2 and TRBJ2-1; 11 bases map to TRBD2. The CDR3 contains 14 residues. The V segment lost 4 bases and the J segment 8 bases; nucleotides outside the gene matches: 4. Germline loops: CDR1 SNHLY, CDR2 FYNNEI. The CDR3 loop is CASSAGLAGDEQFF. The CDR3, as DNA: TGTGCCAGCAGTGCAGGACTAGCGGGTGATGAGCAGTTCTTC.

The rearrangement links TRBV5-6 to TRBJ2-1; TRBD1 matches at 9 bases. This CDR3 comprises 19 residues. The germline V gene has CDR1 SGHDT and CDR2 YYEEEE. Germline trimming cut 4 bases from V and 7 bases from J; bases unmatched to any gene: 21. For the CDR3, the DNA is TGTGCCAGCAGCCTTGTGATAACTCCGGGACAGGGAACGGGAAATGAGCAGTTCTTC. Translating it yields CASSLVITPGQGTGNEQFF.

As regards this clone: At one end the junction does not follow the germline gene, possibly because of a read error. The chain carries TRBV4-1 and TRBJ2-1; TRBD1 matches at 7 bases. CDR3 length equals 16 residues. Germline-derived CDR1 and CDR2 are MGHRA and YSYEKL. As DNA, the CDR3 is TGCGCCAGCAGCAAAGAAGCAGGGGGCTCCTACAATGAGCAGTTCTTC. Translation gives CASSKEAGGSYNEQFF.

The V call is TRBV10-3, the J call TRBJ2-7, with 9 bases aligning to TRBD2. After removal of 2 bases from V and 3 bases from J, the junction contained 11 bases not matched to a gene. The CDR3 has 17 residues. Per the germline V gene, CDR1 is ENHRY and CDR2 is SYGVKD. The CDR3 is CAISETRIAGEVYEQYF. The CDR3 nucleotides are TGTGCCATCAGTGAGACCAGAATAGCGGGAGAAGTCTACGAGCAGTACTTC.

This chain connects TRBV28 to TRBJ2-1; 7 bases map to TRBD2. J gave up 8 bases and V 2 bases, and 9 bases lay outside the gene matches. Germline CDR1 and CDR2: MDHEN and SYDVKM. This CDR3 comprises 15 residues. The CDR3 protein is CASSLGGSKLDEQFF. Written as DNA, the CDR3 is TGTGCCAGCAGTTTAGGCGGGAGTAAGTTAGATGAGCAGTTCTTC. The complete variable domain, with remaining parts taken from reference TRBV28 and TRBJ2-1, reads DVKVTQSSRYLVKRTGEKVFLECVQDMDHENMFWYRQDPGLGLRLIYFSYDVKMKEKGDIPEGYSVSREKKERFSLILESASTNQTSMYLCASSLGGSKLDEQFFGPGTRLTVL.

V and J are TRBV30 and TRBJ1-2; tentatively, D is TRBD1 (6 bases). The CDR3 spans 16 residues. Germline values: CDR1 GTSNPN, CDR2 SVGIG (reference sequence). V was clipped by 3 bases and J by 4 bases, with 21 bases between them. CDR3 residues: CAWRSQGRGLLYGYTF. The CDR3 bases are TGTGCCTGGAGATCACAGGGCAGGGGATTGCTCTATGGCTACACCTTC.

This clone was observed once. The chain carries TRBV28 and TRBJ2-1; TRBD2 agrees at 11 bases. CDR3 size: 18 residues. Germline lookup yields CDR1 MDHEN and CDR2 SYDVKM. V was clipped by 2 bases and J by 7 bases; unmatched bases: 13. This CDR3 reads CASSLQRTSGLWENEQFF. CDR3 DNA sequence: TGTGCCAGCAGTTTACAGCGGACTAGCGGGTTATGGGAAAATGAGCAGTTCTTC.

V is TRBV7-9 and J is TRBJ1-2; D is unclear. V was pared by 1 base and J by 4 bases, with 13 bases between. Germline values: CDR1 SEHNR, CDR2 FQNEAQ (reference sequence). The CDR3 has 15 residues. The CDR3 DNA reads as TGTGCCAGCAGCTTAGTACGAGATTCGAGCTATGGCTACACCTTC. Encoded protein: CASSLVRDSSYGYTF.

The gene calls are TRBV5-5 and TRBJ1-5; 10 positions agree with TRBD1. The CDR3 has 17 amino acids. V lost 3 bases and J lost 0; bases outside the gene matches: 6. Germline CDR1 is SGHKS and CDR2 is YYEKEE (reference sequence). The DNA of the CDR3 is TGTGCCAGCAGCTCCGGACAGGGGGTATTTAGCAATCAGCCCCAGCATTTT. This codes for CASSSGQGVFSNQPQHF.

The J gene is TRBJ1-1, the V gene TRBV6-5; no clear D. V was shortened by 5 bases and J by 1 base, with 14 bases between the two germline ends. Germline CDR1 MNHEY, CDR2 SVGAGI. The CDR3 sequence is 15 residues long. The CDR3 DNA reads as TGTGCCAGCAGTCGACTCCCGGCGGGGAACACTGAAGCTTTCTTT. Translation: CASSRLPAGNTEAFF.

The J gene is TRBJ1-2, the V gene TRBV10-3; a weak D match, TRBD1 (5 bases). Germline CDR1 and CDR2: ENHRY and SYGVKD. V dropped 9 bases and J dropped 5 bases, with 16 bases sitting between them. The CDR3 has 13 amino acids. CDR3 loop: CAMSPGGIYGYTF. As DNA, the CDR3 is TGTGCCATGTCCCCCGGGGGGATTTATGGCTACACCTTC.

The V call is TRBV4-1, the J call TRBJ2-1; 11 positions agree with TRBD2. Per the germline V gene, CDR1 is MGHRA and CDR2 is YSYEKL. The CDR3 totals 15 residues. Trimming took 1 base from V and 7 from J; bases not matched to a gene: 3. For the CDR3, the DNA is TGCGCCAGCAGCCAAGTGGGACTAGCGGTTAATGAGCAGTTCTTC. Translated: CASSQVGLAVNEQFF.

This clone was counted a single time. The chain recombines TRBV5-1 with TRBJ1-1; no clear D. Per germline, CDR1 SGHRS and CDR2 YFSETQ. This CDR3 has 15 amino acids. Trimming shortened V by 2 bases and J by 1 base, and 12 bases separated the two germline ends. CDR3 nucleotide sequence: TGCGCCAGCAGCTTCATGCCTGAGGAGAACACTGAAGCTTTCTTT. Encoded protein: CASSFMPEENTEAFF.

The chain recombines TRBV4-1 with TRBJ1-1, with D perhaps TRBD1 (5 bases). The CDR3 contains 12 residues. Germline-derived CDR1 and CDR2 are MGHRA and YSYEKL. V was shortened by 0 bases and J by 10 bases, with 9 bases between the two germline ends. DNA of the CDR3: TGCGCCAGCAGCCAAGATTTAACAGGAGCTTTCTTT. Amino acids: CASSQDLTGAFF.

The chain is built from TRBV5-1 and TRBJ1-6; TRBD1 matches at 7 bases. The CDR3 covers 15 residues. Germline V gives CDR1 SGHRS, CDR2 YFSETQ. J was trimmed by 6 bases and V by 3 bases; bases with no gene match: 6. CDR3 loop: CASSSTGNGNSPLHF. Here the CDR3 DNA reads TGCGCCAGCAGCTCGACAGGGAACGGTAATTCACCCCTCCACTTT.

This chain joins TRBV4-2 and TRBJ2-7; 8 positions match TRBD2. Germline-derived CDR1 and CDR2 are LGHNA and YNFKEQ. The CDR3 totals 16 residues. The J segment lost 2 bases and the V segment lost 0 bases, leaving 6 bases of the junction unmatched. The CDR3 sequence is CASSQDRLARAYEQYF. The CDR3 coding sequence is TGTGCCAGCAGCCAAGATCGACTAGCGAGGGCCTACGAGCAGTACTTC.